These T cell receptor beta chains were read from a single sample in a study of response to subunit inactivated influenza vaccine. TCRdb analysed the RT-PCR reads with MiXCR anew, one entry per CDR3 protein. The sample lists fewer than 400,000 distinct CDR3 sequences; less than 25% were seen once. Here the sequenced sample was PBMCs from blood, taken approximately 22 months after vaccination. The receptors shown here come from a man between 45 and 75 years old who received an inactivated influenza vaccine. CDR3s include the opening cysteine and the closing phenylalanine or tryptophan. Rows give clone size only sometimes, using once, few, many, or a class for an expanded clone.

cdr3_length clone_size v_call cdr3_aa
13 few TRBV7-2 CASSLGGFNEQFF
17 NA TRBV7-9 CASSRTSGGPFQETQYF
17 NA TRBV3-1 CASSQPGYAGVNTEAFF
14 NA TRBV12-3/TRBV12-4 CASSQRTGPYEQYF
15 NA TRBV20-1 CSALDKWLTLNEQFF
12 NA TRBV20-1 CSAGQGGQPQHF
18 NA TRBV6-2/TRBV6-3 CASSYSRNLAGGPPEQFF
15 NA TRBV25-1 CASSESSASAEKLFF
14 NA TRBV3-1 CASSPPQGWETQYF
13 many TRBV28 CASSRASVETQYF
14 few TRBV12-3/TRBV12-4 CASSLGGAGYGYTF
16 few TRBV23-1 CASRGHGSSYNSPLHF
17 NA TRBV20-1 CCARVVGGGYSNQPQHF
15 NA TRBV6-5 CASSSPRKGSGGYTF
13 many TRBV6-1 CASGDHPNYGYTF